This T cell receptor beta chain appears in the sequencing data of a study of shared clonotypes between healthy human individuals. TCRdb's copy holds only in-frame clones and misses some; the assay was immunoSEQ multiplex PCR. The table shows 2 million to 2.5 million clones, with under 97% occurring only once. V shed 2 bases and J 4 bases; nucleotides not matched to a gene: 9. The CDR3 length is 16 residues. The germline V gene has CDR1 SGHRS and CDR2 YFSETQ. V gene TRBV5-1 combines with J gene TRBJ2-5, with 9 positions matching TRBD2. What was sequenced was naive CD4+ T cells sorted from blood. Subset noted: CD45RA+ positively selected. The source of this sequence is a young man in good health. The CDR3 DNA reads as TGCGCCAGCAGCTTAGAGCTAGCGGGGCCCGGAGAGACCCAGTACTTC. Its translation is CASSLELAGPGETQYF.